The rows below give T cell receptor beta chains drawn from one sample of a study of cytomegalovirus exposure and HLA in healthy donors. Data came from immunoSEQ multiplex PCR; TCRdb stores just in-frame clones and leaves some out. This sample has 150,000 or so clones; nearly 90% occur once, and the top ten carry 1.2%. Sequencing used PBMCs. The receptors were sampled from a woman younger than 35 in good health and CMV-seronegative. Both conserved end residues are part of each CDR3. A D gene is named only where the DNA matches it firmly. Where a row states a size, it is once, few, many or the class of an expanded clone; other rows omit it.

v_call	d_call	clone_size	j_call	cdr3_aa	cdr3_nt
TRBV10-3	TRBD2	-	TRBJ2-1	CAIRPTTRAGISYNEQFF	TGTGCCATCAGGCCCACCACCAGAGCGGGGATCTCCTACAATGAGCAGTTCTTC
TRBV4-1	TRBD1	-	TRBJ1-6	CASSHPPLTGRYSPLHF	TGCGCCAGCAGCCACCCCCCCCTGACAGGGAGGTATTCACCCCTCCACTTT
TRBV5-1	-	-	TRBJ1-1	CASSGQAAMNTEAFF	TGCGCCAGCAGCGGTCAGGCAGCCATGAACACTGAAGCTTTCTTT
TRBV19	-	-	TRBJ1-2	CASSMMTAYGYTF	TGTGCCAGTAGTATGATGACAGCCTATGGCTACACCTTC
TRBV4-1	-	-	TRBJ1-1	CASSRPQQTSMNTEAFF	TGCGCCAGCAGCCGCCCCCAGCAGACTAGCATGAACACTGAAGCTTTCTTT
TRBV7-7	-	once	TRBJ2-3	CASSSGMGADTQYF	TGTGCCAGCAGCTCCGGTATGGGCGCAGATACGCAGTATTTT
TRBV5-5	TRBD2	-	TRBJ2-5	CASSLDVAGGPNQETQYF	TGTGCCAGCAGCTTGGATGTAGCGGGGGGACCAAACCAAGAGACCCAGTACTTC
TRBV14	-	-	TRBJ1-1	CASSQEPGRGMNTEAFF	TGTGCCAGCAGCCAAGAGCCGGGGCGCGGGATGAACACTGAAGCTTTCTTT
TRBV4-1	-	-	TRBJ2-2	CASSPLTETGELFF	TGCGCCAGCAGCCCCCTAACAGAGACCGGGGAGCTGTTTTTT
TRBV2	-	-	TRBJ2-4	CASSFGAQGNIQYF	TGTGCCAGCAGTTTTGGCGCCCAGGGGAACATTCAGTACTTC
TRBV7-3	TRBD2	-	TRBJ2-3	CASSPRTSGGADTQYF	TGTGCCAGCAGCCCAAGGACTAGCGGGGGGGCAGATACGCAGTATTTT
TRBV6-1	TRBD2	-	TRBJ2-3	CASTTGGPTDTQYF	TGTGCCAGCACCACGGGGGGGCCCACAGATACGCAGTATTTT
TRBV19	TRBD1	-	TRBJ1-1	CASSINRGPGTEAFF	TGTGCCAGCTCTATCAACAGGGGGCCGGGTACTGAAGCTTTCTTT
TRBV6-6	-	once	TRBJ1-1	CASSYTHLTEAFF	TGTGCCAGCAGTTACACACATCTCACTGAAGCTTTCTTT
TRBV18	-	once	TRBJ2-3	CASSLRDSAKYF	TGTGCCAGCTCACTACGGGACTCCGCGAAGTATTTT
TRBV9	-	once	TRBJ1-1	CASSKYEGGGTEAFF	TGTGCCAGCAGCAAATACGAGGGAGGGGGCACTGAAGCTTTCTTT